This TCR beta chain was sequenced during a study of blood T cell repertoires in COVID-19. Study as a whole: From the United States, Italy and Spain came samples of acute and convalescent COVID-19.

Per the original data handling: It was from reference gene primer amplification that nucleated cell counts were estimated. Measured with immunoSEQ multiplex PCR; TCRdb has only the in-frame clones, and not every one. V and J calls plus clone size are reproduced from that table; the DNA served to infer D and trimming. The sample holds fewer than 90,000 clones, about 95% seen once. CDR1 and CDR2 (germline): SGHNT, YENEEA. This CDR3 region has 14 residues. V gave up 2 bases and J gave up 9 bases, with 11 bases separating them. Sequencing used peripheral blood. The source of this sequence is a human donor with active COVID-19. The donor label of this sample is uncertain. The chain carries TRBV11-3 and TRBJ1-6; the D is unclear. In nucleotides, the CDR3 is TGTGCCAGCAGCTTAAGCGAAGACTGTTCACCCCTCCACTTT. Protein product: CASSLSEDCSPLHF.